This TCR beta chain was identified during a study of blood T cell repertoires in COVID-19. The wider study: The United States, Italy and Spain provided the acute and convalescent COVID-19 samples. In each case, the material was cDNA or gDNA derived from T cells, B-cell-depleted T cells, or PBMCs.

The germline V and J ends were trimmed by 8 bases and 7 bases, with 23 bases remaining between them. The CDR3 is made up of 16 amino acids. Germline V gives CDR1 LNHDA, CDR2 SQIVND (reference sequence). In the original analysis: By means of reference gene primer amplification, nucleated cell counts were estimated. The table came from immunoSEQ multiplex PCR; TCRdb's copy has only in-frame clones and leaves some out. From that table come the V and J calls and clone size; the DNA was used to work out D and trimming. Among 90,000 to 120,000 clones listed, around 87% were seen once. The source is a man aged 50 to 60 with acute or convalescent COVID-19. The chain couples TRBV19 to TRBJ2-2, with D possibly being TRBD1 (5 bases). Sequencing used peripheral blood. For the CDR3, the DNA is TGTGCCAGTGGCTCAGGGATTTTCAATAGAGGCGGGGAGCTGTTTTTT. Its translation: CASGSGIFNRGGELFF.